These 30 T cell receptor beta chains share one sample of origin, sequenced in a study of CD8+ T cells in alopecia areata. Extracted RNA was reverse transcribed, and the resulting cDNA served as sequencing template. Produced via immunoSEQ multiplex PCR; TCRdb's table is partial and in-frame only. This table holds over 200,000 clones, approximately 61% found once. The sample in question was CD4+ T cells sorted from blood, obtained at week 0. These receptors came from a human donor with alopecia areata.

This clone was counted a few times. The rearrangement uses TRBV30 and TRBJ2-3; no clear D. Looked up from germline, CDR1 is GTSNPN and CDR2 is SVGIG (reference sequence). The CDR3 length is 11 residues. The ends were cut back, 0 bases at V and 8 bases at J, with 6 bases in the middle. Here the CDR3 DNA reads TGTGCCTGGAGTGTATCGGTTACGCAGTATTTT. The encoded protein is CAWSVSVTQYF. The variable domain in full, completed from reference TRBV30 and TRBJ2-3, reads SQTIHQWPATLVQPVGSPLSLECTVEGTSNPNLYWYRQAAGRGLQLLFYSVGIGQISSEVPQNLSASRPQDRQFILSSKKLLLSDSGFYLCAWSVSVTQYFGPGTRLTVL.

The V gene is TRBV29-1, the J gene TRBJ1-2; D might be TRBD1 (5 bases). The CDR3 covers 11 residues. The V end lost 5 bases, the J end lost 6 bases, and 10 bases lay between the germline ends. Germline CDR1 and CDR2: SQVTM and ANQGSEA. DNA of the CDR3: TGCAGCGTTAGGGACGTTGATGGCTACACCTTC. Amino acid sequence: CSVRDVDGYTF.

The chain is built from TRBV29-1 and TRBJ1-2, with 9 bases identical to TRBD1. J was trimmed by 8 bases and V by 6 bases; bases with no gene match: 13. Germline assignment: CDR1 SQVTM and CDR2 ANQGSEA. This CDR3 comprises 14 residues. The chain's CDR3 is CSVPEIQGAWGYTF. In DNA form, the CDR3 reads TGCAGCGTCCCTGAGATACAGGGGGCTTGGGGCTACACCTTC.

DNA of the CDR3: TGTGCCAGCAGCTCGACGACAGGGGACACCGGGGAGCTGTTTTTT. Translating it yields CASSSTTGDTGELFF. The chain is built from TRBV7-9 and TRBJ2-2; 8 nucleotides agree with TRBD1. The length of the CDR3 is 15 residues. The J segment lost 3 bases and the V segment lost 4 bases, leaving 4 bases of the junction unmatched. Germline V CDR1 and CDR2: SEHNR, FQNEAQ (reference sequence).

This clone was found many times. The chain combines TRBV4-1 with TRBJ2-3; 8 bases fit TRBD2. The germline CDR1 and CDR2 sequences are MGHRA and YSYEKL. This CDR3 contains 18 residues. The V gene end was trimmed by 1 base and the J gene end by 0 bases; junction bases not matched to a gene: 9. The CDR3 DNA reads as TGCGCCAGCAGCCAAGGCCGGTTAGGCGGGGGGAGCACAGATACGCAGTATTTT. It is translated as CASSQGRLGGGSTDTQYF.

In its sample, this clone was seen once. The V and J genes are TRBV5-1 and TRBJ2-1, with D possibly being TRBD1 (5 bases). With 0 bases removed from V and 4 bases from J, the gap between germline ends came to 11 bases. The CDR3 runs 15 residues. Germline CDR1 SGHRS, CDR2 YFSETQ. The CDR3 loop reads CASSLGQLQYNEQFF. The CDR3 DNA is TGCGCCAGCAGCTTGGGACAGTTACAATACAATGAGCAGTTCTTC.

The rearrangement joins TRBV27 to TRBJ1-1; D may be TRBD1 (5 bases). In germline, CDR1 is MNHEY, CDR2 SMNVEV (reference sequence). The length of the CDR3 is 14 residues. Trimming pared 1 base from V and 6 bases from J, leaving 12 bases between. The DNA of the CDR3 is TGTGCCAGCAGTTTATTTTCAGGGCGCGCTGAAGCTTTCTTT. Protein product: CASSLFSGRAEAFF.

This clone has just a few counts. The gene calls are TRBV14 and TRBJ1-4, with D hard to call. V was trimmed by 1 base and J by 1 base, leaving 1 base between them. The CDR3 extends over 13 amino acids. The germline V gene has CDR1 SGHDN and CDR2 FVKESK. CDR3 sequence reads: CASSQVTNEKLFF. As DNA, the CDR3 is TGTGCCAGCAGCCAAGTAACTAATGAAAAACTGTTTTTT.

The V call is TRBV6-5, the J call TRBJ1-2; D is possibly TRBD1 (5 bases). Looked up from germline, CDR1 is MNHEY and CDR2 is SVGAGI. CDR3 length equals 15 residues. V was cut by 0 bases and J by 2 bases, with 10 bases left in between. The CDR3 DNA sequence: TGTGCCAGCAGTTACTCTTTGACAGACAACTATGGCTACACCTTC. It codes for CASSYSLTDNYGYTF.

To note about this clone: The same CDR3 is also encoded by other DNA sequences in this sample. The V call is TRBV29-1, the J call TRBJ2-1; TRBD2 matches at 13 bases. The CDR3 is made up of 14 amino acids. Germline V gene data show CDR1 as SQVTM and CDR2 as ANQGSEA. The V segment lost 4 bases and the J segment 6 bases; nucleotides outside the gene matches: 3. The CDR3: CSVGRLAGGNEQFF. The DNA for the CDR3 is TGCAGCGTTGGGCGACTAGCGGGAGGCAATGAGCAGTTCTTC.

The CDR3 loop reads CASSLIASGEQFF. Here the CDR3 DNA reads TGTGCCAGCAGCTTAATTGCATCGGGTGAGCAGTTCTTC. The chain joins TRBV7-9 to TRBJ2-1, with D uncertain. The germline V and J ends were trimmed by 2 bases and 9 bases, with 11 bases remaining between them. The germline CDR1 and CDR2 sequences are SEHNR and FQNEAQ (reference sequence). The length of the CDR3 is 13 residues.

This clone was counted between two and nine times. The chain employs TRBV7-3 and TRBJ2-2; TRBD1 is a possible D gene (5 bases). The CDR3 runs to 15 residues. Trimming removed 6 bases at V and 5 bases at J, with 16 bases between. Looked up from germline, CDR1 is SGHTA and CDR2 is FQGTGA. CDR3 protein: CASSKDQGRTGELFF. The CDR3 nucleotides read TGTGCCAGCAGTAAGGATCAGGGAAGGACCGGGGAGCTGTTTTTT.

The sample holds a few counts of this clone. The rearrangement uses TRBV6-6 and TRBJ1-4; 9 nucleotides align to TRBD1. Germline V gene sequence: CDR1 MNHNY, CDR2 SVGAGI (reference sequence). V was pared by 5 bases and J by 1 base, with 5 bases of the junction left unmatched. The CDR3 runs to 16 residues. CDR3 in amino acids: CASSIGQGITNEKLFF. The CDR3 DNA follows: TGTGCCAGCAGTATTGGACAGGGGATAACTAATGAAAAACTGTTTTTT.

The chain recombines TRBV4-2 with TRBJ2-5; 15 bases match TRBD2. The CDR3 runs 16 residues. Trimming removed 5 bases from V and 4 bases from J; junction bases left unmatched: 5. The germline V gene encodes CDR1 LGHNA and CDR2 YNFKEQ. The CDR3 sequence: CASSIRTSGRGETQYF. The CDR3 DNA sequence: TGTGCCAGCAGCATCCGGACTAGCGGGAGGGGAGAGACCCAGTACTTC.

This sequence joins TRBV11-2 and TRBJ1-6; D gene unclear. Trimming left V 1 base short and J 6 bases short, with 7 bases between. This CDR3 is built from 14 residues. In germline, CDR1 is SGHAT, CDR2 FQNNGV. The CDR3 DNA reads as TGTGCCAGCAGCTTAGGCTCAGCTAATTCACCCCTCCACTTT. Translated, it gives CASSLGSANSPLHF.

The V and J genes are TRBV5-6 and TRBJ2-5; D may be TRBD2 (6 bases). Germline V gene lookup returns CDR1 SGHDT and CDR2 YYEEEE. CDR3 length equals 16 residues. V was pared by 1 base and J by 5 bases, with 18 bases between. DNA for the CDR3: TGTGCCAGCAGCTTGAACAGCGGGCAAAGCGCTGAGACCCAGTACTTC. Translation gives CASSLNSGQSAETQYF.

The table lists this clone with a few counts. The chain combines TRBV28 with TRBJ1-1; D not resolved. V was pared by 7 bases and J by 6 bases, with 6 bases between. CDR1 and CDR2 from the germline V gene are MDHEN and SYDVKM. The CDR3 is 10 residues long. The CDR3 nucleotides read TGTGCCAGCAAACGCGCTGAAGCTTTCTTT. Protein: CASKRAEAFF.

This rearrangement joins TRBV5-6 to TRBJ2-3, with D uncertain. Germline CDR1 SGHDT, CDR2 YYEEEE. The CDR3 has 13 residues. The V and J ends lost 2 bases and 6 bases respectively, with 10 bases between them. This CDR3 is CASSFRGLDTQYF. In nucleotides, the CDR3 is TGTGCCAGCAGCTTCCGAGGTTTGGATACGCAGTATTTT. The whole variable domain, remainder taken from reference TRBV5-6 and TRBJ2-3, is DAGVTQSPTHLIKTRGQQVTLRCSPKSGHDTVSWYQQALGQGPQFIFQYYEEEERQRGNFPDRFSGHQFPNYSSELNVNALLLGDSALYLCASSFRGLDTQYFGPGTRLTVL.

The chain links TRBV5-1 to TRBJ2-2, with TRBD2 identical over 11 bases. This CDR3 region has 15 residues. V was clipped by 0 bases and J by 6 bases; unmatched bases: 1. The germline CDR1 and CDR2 sequences are SGHRS and YFSETQ. The CDR3, as DNA: TGCGCCAGCAGCTTGGGACTAGCGGGGTCCGGGGAGCTGTTTTTT. Its protein is CASSLGLAGSGELFF.

The CDR3 here is CASSESNRYEQYF. The CDR3 DNA reads as TGTGCCAGCAGTGAATCGAATCGCTACGAGCAGTACTTC. The chain carries TRBV25-1 and TRBJ2-7; unclear D gene. CDR3 length: 13 amino acids. The germline CDR1 and CDR2 sequences are MGHDK and SYGVNS. V was pared by 1 base and J by 3 bases, with 7 bases between.

The J gene is TRBJ2-6, the V gene TRBV6-5; D unclear. The CDR3 has 13 amino acids. The ends were cut back, 6 bases at V and 1 base at J, with 4 bases in the middle. Germline loops: CDR1 MNHEY, CDR2 SVGAGI. The CDR3: CASRRSGANVLTF. CDR3 sequence (DNA): TGTGCCAGCAGACGATCTGGGGCCAACGTCCTGACTTTC.

The V call is TRBV29-1, the J call TRBJ2-1, with D possibly matching TRBD2 (6 bases). Germline values: CDR1 SQVTM, CDR2 ANQGSEA. The CDR3 runs to 14 residues. The V gene lost 7 bases and the J gene lost 5 bases, with 18 bases spanning the gap. The CDR3 reads CSGRGLRNNNEQFF. In DNA, the CDR3 is TGCAGCGGACGGGGACTCAGGAACAACAATGAGCAGTTCTTC.

This sequence joins TRBV30 and TRBJ1-2; perhaps TRBD1 as D (6 bases). This CDR3 region has 12 residues. With 6 bases removed from V and 9 bases from J, the gap between germline ends came to 17 bases. Per germline, CDR1 GTSNPN and CDR2 SVGIG (reference sequence). CDR3 nucleotide sequence: TGTGCCTGTCACGGGAGGGGGTCGAGCTACACCTTC. Residues: CACHGRGSSYTF.

This sequence joins TRBV19 and TRBJ1-2; 9 positions match TRBD1. Germline V gene sequence: CDR1 LNHDA, CDR2 SQIVND (reference sequence). This CDR3 comprises 14 residues. V was clipped by 3 bases and J by 9 bases; unmatched bases: 8. In nucleotides, the CDR3 is TGTGCCAGTAGTATCTCAGGGACAGGGCAGAGCTACACCTTC. Protein: CASSISGTGQSYTF. The full variable domain, with the rest looked up from reference TRBV19 and TRBJ1-2, is DGGITQSPKYLFRKEGQNVTLSCEQNLNHDAMYWYRQDPGQGLRLIYYSQIVNDFQKGDIAEGYSVSREKKESFPLTVTSAQKNPTAFYLCASSISGTGQSYTFGSGTRLTVV.

The chain joins TRBV5-1 to TRBJ2-1, with 9 bases identical to TRBD1. V trimming: 3 bases; J trimming: 7 bases; junction bases outside the gene matches: 11. CDR1 and CDR2 (germline): SGHRS, YFSETQ. The CDR3 spans 16 residues. CDR3 sequence reads: CASSSSPGQGRNEQFF. CDR3 in DNA: TGCGCCAGCAGCTCATCACCGGGACAGGGTCGGAATGAGCAGTTCTTC.

The gene calls are TRBV20-1 and TRBJ1-1; no clear D. The CDR3 has 11 residues. Trimming removed 3 bases from V and 5 bases from J, with 7 bases in between. Germline V gene data show CDR1 as DFQATT and CDR2 as SNEGSKA (reference sequence). The CDR3 protein is CSASGGTEAFF. CDR3 DNA: TGCAGTGCTAGTGGTGGGACTGAAGCTTTCTTT.

The V call is TRBV12-1, the J call TRBJ1-2; TRBD1, as called in the table, went unchecked against the DNA. TRBV12-1 is labeled a pseudogene. The CDR3 totals 14 residues. The CDR3 sequence: CASSPPGEPYGYTF. The DNA for the CDR3 is TGTGCCAGCAGCCCCCCAGGGGAACCTTATGGCTACACCTTC.

The V gene is TRBV6-5, the J gene TRBJ1-2; the D gene is possibly TRBD1 (6 bases). Germline values: CDR1 MNHEY, CDR2 SVGAGI. Trimming cost V 2 bases and J 2 bases, with 9 bases left between them. This CDR3 region has 14 residues. The CDR3 loop reads CASSYKQGNYGYTF. CDR3 bases: TGTGCCAGCAGTTACAAGCAGGGGAACTATGGCTACACCTTC.

The genes are TRBV30 and TRBJ2-1; D is ambiguous. The CDR3 has 12 residues. Germline lookup yields CDR1 GTSNPN and CDR2 SVGIG (reference sequence). V dropped 3 bases and J dropped 4 bases, with 7 bases sitting between them. The DNA of the CDR3 is TGTGCCTGGAGCCCCCCTTACAATGAGCAGTTCTTC. Amino acids: CAWSPPYNEQFF.

The chain combines TRBV11-2 with TRBJ1-2, with D unclear. V was shortened by 5 bases and J by 2 bases, with 15 bases between the two germline ends. The CDR3 spans 15 residues. CDR1 and CDR2 from the germline V gene are SGHAT and FQNNGV. CDR3 protein: CASSQGRIKNYGYTF. The CDR3 DNA sequence: TGTGCCAGCAGCCAAGGACGGATCAAGAACTATGGCTACACCTTC.